What follows are 14 T cell receptor beta chains derived from one specimen sequenced in a study of cytomegalovirus exposure and HLA in healthy donors. The PCR employed 60 Vbeta primers together with 13 Jbeta primers. Profiling relied on immunoSEQ multiplex PCR, and the TCRdb table lists in-frame clones only, not all of them. The sample consists of about 130,000 clones, more than 80% of them appearing once. Sequencing used PBMCs. All receptors come from a man aged 25-45 years in good health and CMV-seropositive.

V gene TRBV6-5 combines with J gene TRBJ2-7; 7 bases line up with TRBD1. Germline lookup yields CDR1 MNHEY and CDR2 SVGAGI. Trimming took 6 bases from V and 0 from J; bases not matched to a gene: 5. This CDR3 region has 14 residues. CDR3 loop: CASRNRGLSYEQYF. DNA of the CDR3: TGTGCCAGCAGAAACAGGGGTCTCTCCTACGAGCAGTACTTC.

The rearrangement links TRBV2 to TRBJ1-1; TRBD1 matches at 8 bases. J was trimmed by 0 bases and V by 5 bases; bases with no gene match: 2. The CDR3 spans 14 residues. From germline, CDR1 is SNHLY and CDR2 FYNNEI. CDR3 protein: CASSPTGVNTEAFF. CDR3 in DNA: TGTGCCAGCAGTCCGACAGGGGTGAACACTGAAGCTTTCTTT.

The CDR3 DNA follows: TGTGCCAGCCATCCGGGACAGGGGTTGTCCTACGAGCAGTACTTC. Translation gives CASHPGQGLSYEQYF. The V and J genes are TRBV6-6 and TRBJ2-7; 10 bases map to TRBD1. From germline, CDR1 is MNHNY and CDR2 SVGAGI (reference sequence). This CDR3 comprises 15 residues. V gave up 8 bases and J gave up 1 base; unmatched junction bases: 8.

This chain links TRBV27 with TRBJ2-1, with D possibly being TRBD2 (5 bases). Germline CDR1 MNHEY, CDR2 SMNVEV (reference sequence). Trimming stripped 7 bases from V and 4 bases from J, with 11 bases between. This CDR3 comprises 13 residues. Written as DNA, the CDR3 is TGTGCCAGCACGCAGAGCGGATACAATGAGCAGTTCTTC. This encodes CASTQSGYNEQFF.

V is TRBV5-1 and J is TRBJ2-7; 7 nucleotides match TRBD1. Germline assignment: CDR1 SGHRS and CDR2 YFSETQ. CDR3 length: 12 residues. Trimming at V came to 8 bases and at J to 2 bases, leaving 4 bases not matched to a gene. CDR3 residues: CASSDRTYEQYF. The CDR3 nucleotides are TGCGCCAGTTCGGACAGGACCTACGAGCAGTACTTC.

The chain links TRBV10-3 to TRBJ1-6, with 7 positions matching TRBD1. The CDR3 has 15 amino acids. Germline-derived CDR1 and CDR2 are ENHRY and SYGVKD. V gave up 10 bases and J gave up 6 bases; unmatched junction bases: 12. The CDR3 protein is CATGEGGRGNSPLHF. The DNA of the CDR3 is TGTGCCACCGGGGAAGGGGGCCGAGGTAATTCACCCCTCCACTTT.

This chain uses TRBV19 with TRBJ2-2; maybe TRBD2 (7 bases). CDR1 LNHDA and CDR2 SQIVND come from the germline V gene (reference sequence). CDR3 length: 15 amino acids. V lost 3 bases, J lost 1 base, and 9 bases lay in between. CDR3: CASSMRGRNTGELFF. The DNA of the CDR3 is TGTGCCAGTAGTATGCGGGGGCGGAACACCGGGGAGCTGTTTTTT.

This clone occurred once. The V and J genes are TRBV4-2 and TRBJ2-3; 10 positions agree with TRBD2. V dropped 0 bases and J dropped 1; count of bases not matched to a gene: 4. The CDR3 sequence is 17 residues long. CDR1 is LGHNA, CDR2 YNFKEQ, per germline. CDR3 protein: CASSQDLLAGGTDTQYF. CDR3 sequence (DNA): TGTGCCAGCAGCCAAGATTTGCTAGCGGGGGGCACAGATACGCAGTATTTT.

This rearrangement joins TRBV7-9 to TRBJ2-1; 9 bases fit TRBD1. The V and J ends lost 1 base and 5 bases, in that order; junction bases with no gene match: 6. The CDR3 has 16 amino acids. Germline V gives CDR1 SEHNR, CDR2 FQNEAQ (reference sequence). The CDR3 loop reads CASSLGRDRVNNEQFF. CDR3 DNA: TGTGCCAGCAGCTTAGGGAGGGACAGGGTCAACAATGAGCAGTTCTTC.

The J gene is TRBJ1-1, the V gene TRBV18, with no clear D. The CDR3 has 14 residues. V dropped 3 bases and J dropped 1 base, with 9 bases sitting between them. Looked up from germline, CDR1 is KGHSH and CDR2 is LQKENI. CDR3 protein: CASSPYRGNTEAFF. CDR3 in DNA: TGTGCCAGCTCACCTTACCGGGGGAACACTGAAGCTTTCTTT.

This clone occurred once. The genes are TRBV4-1 and TRBJ1-4; no clear D. Germline V gene lookup returns CDR1 MGHRA and CDR2 YSYEKL. Trimming cost V 5 bases and J 4 bases, with 14 bases left between them. The CDR3 length is 15 residues. The CDR3 sequence is CASSDVWANNEKLFF. CDR3 sequence (DNA): TGCGCCAGCAGCGACGTCTGGGCCAATAATGAAAAACTGTTTTTT.

J is TRBJ1-1 and V is TRBV6-1; D possibly corresponds to TRBD1 (5 bases). CDR3 length: 12 residues. The germline V gene encodes CDR1 MNHNS and CDR2 SASEGT. The V end lost 8 bases, the J end lost 3 bases, and 10 bases lay between the germline ends. In nucleotides, the CDR3 is TGTGCCAGCGAGGAGGGGTACACTGAAGCTTTCTTT. It yields the protein CASEEGYTEAFF.

The chain has TRBV12-5 and TRBJ2-3; 10 bases line up with TRBD1. J was trimmed by 3 bases and V by 7 bases; bases with no gene match: 10. The germline gives CDR1 LGHNT, CDR2 FRNRAP. The CDR3 runs 16 residues. The CDR3 coding sequence is TGTGCTAGTGAGACCGGGACAGGGGTTATAACAGATACGCAGTATTTT. Protein sequence: CASETGTGVITDTQYF.

The J gene is TRBJ1-2, the V gene TRBV19; 7 bases align to TRBD1. Germline CDR1 and CDR2: LNHDA and SQIVND (reference sequence). This CDR3 region has 14 residues. Trimming removed 5 bases from V and 7 bases from J; junction bases left unmatched: 10. CDR3 sequence: CASSPNTGVGGYTF. The CDR3 nucleotides are TGTGCCAGTAGTCCGAATACAGGGGTAGGTGGCTACACCTTC.